Presented here are 4 T cell receptor beta chains from one specimen sequenced in a study of shared clonotypes between healthy human individuals. The data were produced by immunoSEQ multiplex PCR, yet TCRdb's version contains in-frame clones alone and is incomplete. The profile shows approximately 2,200,000 clones, 90% to 95% of them singletons. Naive CD8 cells comprised CD45RO-negative, CCR7-positively selected cells, excluding terminally differentiated effector memory CD45RA+ cells. Material: naive CD8+ T cells from PBMCs. The receptor set was obtained from a man younger than 35 in good health. Some clones in this sample may be carry-over from other donors' samples.

The rearrangement links TRBV11-2 to TRBJ2-7, with TRBD1 matching 7 bases. V dropped 5 bases and J dropped 1; count of bases not matched to a gene: 11. Germline V gene data show CDR1 as SGHAT and CDR2 as FQNNGV. The CDR3 runs to 16 residues. CDR3 protein: CASSPRQGPDSYEQYF. The CDR3 nucleotides read TGTGCCAGCAGCCCGCGACAGGGACCGGATTCCTACGAGCAGTACTTC.

The chain couples TRBV19 to TRBJ2-1, with a possible D match to TRBD2 (6 bases). The CDR3 covers 12 residues. The V end was cut by 7 bases, the J end by 3 bases, with 7 bases between. Germline CDR1 LNHDA, CDR2 SQIVND (reference sequence). The CDR3 bases are TGTGCCAGTAAGGAGGGCTACAATGAGCAGTTCTTC. This encodes CASKEGYNEQFF.

This chain connects TRBV9 to TRBJ2-3; possible D gene TRBD2, 6 bases. V was cut by 4 bases and J by 0 bases, with 18 bases left in between. This CDR3 comprises 17 residues. Germline V lookup: CDR1 SGDLS, CDR2 YYNGEE. The CDR3 protein is CASSHSKRTTSTDTQYF. CDR3 in DNA: TGTGCCAGCAGCCACAGCAAAAGGACTACTAGCACAGATACGCAGTATTTT.

The sample holds one count of this clone. The chain employs TRBV28 and TRBJ1-1; 9 bases match TRBD1. V lost 5 bases and J lost 5; bases outside the gene matches: 6. The CDR3 runs to 14 residues. CDR1 and CDR2 from the germline V gene are MDHEN and SYDVKM. CDR3 loop: CASSLTGGVTEAFF. The DNA for the CDR3 is TGTGCCAGCAGTCTGACAGGGGGTGTAACTGAAGCTTTCTTT.